Shown below are 28 T cell receptor beta chains from a single sample sequenced in a study of T cells in Graves' hyperthyroidism and ophthalmopathy. Researchers amplified the TCR beta CDR3 regions from RNA transcripts. Using the HTBI primer set, a first-round RT-PCR was run on the TCR CDR3. One entry per CDR3 protein results from TCRdb running MiXCR on the multiplex PCR reads. The table lists roughly 290,000 distinct CDR3 sequences, less than 15% of them singletons. The sample was blood. The receptor set was obtained from a woman in her thirties with Graves' hyperthyroidism that later progressed to Graves' ophthalmopathy.

In its sample, this clonotype was seen many times. This chain uses TRBV5-8 with TRBJ2-4; tentative D call: TRBD1 (6 bases). V dropped 2 bases and J dropped 1 base, with 7 bases sitting between them. The germline gives CDR1 SGHTS, CDR2 YDEGEE. The length of the CDR3 is 14 residues. The CDR3 coding sequence is TGTGCCAGCAGCTTTGGGGGCGCCAAAAACATTCAGTACTTC. Its protein product is CASSFGGAKNIQYF.

The chain uses TRBV19 and TRBJ1-2; 7 positions agree with TRBD1. V lost 4 bases and J lost 6; bases outside the gene matches: 14. CDR3 length: 16 amino acids. Looked up from germline, CDR1 is LNHDA and CDR2 is SQIVND (reference sequence). CDR3 amino acids: CASSNLGGPPEDGYTF. In DNA, the CDR3 is TGTGCCAGTAGTAATCTAGGGGGCCCCCCTGAAGATGGCTACACCTTC.

This clonotype has at least ten counts. The CDR3 region has the DNA TGTGCCAGCAGCGTAGGGGTCGCGGGACTAGCCCCCTACGAGCAGTACTTC. Its protein is CASSVGVAGLAPYEQYF. This sequence joins TRBV9 and TRBJ2-7; 9 nucleotides agree with TRBD2. Germline assignment: CDR1 SGDLS and CDR2 YYNGEE. The CDR3 sequence is 17 residues long. Trimming at V came to 0 bases and at J to 2 bases, leaving 9 bases not matched to a gene.

The chain employs TRBV7-9 and TRBJ2-3, with 8 nucleotides matching TRBD2. CDR1 and CDR2 (germline): SEHNR, FQNEAQ (reference sequence). The CDR3 length is 16 residues. Losses at the gene ends were 2 bases for V and 2 bases for J; bases not matched to a gene: 6. The chain's CDR3 is CASSLWGSGVTDTQYF. Here the CDR3 DNA reads TGTGCCAGCAGCTTATGGGGTAGCGGGGTCACAGATACGCAGTATTTT.

This clonotype has ten or more counts. This sequence joins TRBV10-3 and TRBJ1-3, with D perhaps matching TRBD1 (5 bases). This CDR3 has 14 amino acids. Germline assignment: CDR1 ENHRY and CDR2 SYGVKD. Trimming removed 5 bases from V and 0 bases from J, with 8 bases in between. CDR3 loop: CAISQDISGNTIYF. The DNA for the CDR3 is TGTGCCATCAGTCAGGACATCTCTGGAAACACCATATATTTT.

This clonotype was detected many times. The chain has TRBV7-3 and TRBJ2-1; D possibly corresponds to TRBD1 (6 bases). CDR3 length: 18 residues. V lost 1 base and J 0 bases, leaving 16 bases between the germline ends. Germline V gene lookup returns CDR1 SGHTA and CDR2 FQGTGA. DNA of the CDR3: TGTGCCAGCAGCTTAATGTCTGGGACACCGAGCTCCTACAATGAGCAGTTCTTC. Its protein is CASSLMSGTPSSYNEQFF.

This clonotype was observed a few times. A junction boundary mismatches the germline segment, possibly from a read error. The V and J genes are TRBV12-3 or TRBV12-4 and TRBJ1-2; unclear D gene. This CDR3 has 14 residues. The CDR3 DNA reads TGCGCCAGCAGTTTTAAGTTTACTGGCTATGGCTACACCTTC. It yields the protein CASSFKFTGYGYTF.

The table lists this clonotype with many counts. V and J are TRBV12-3 or TRBV12-4 and TRBJ2-2, with 8 bases aligning to TRBD2. Trimming took 6 bases from V and 1 from J; bases not matched to a gene: 7. This CDR3 contains 16 residues. The CDR3 region is CASSHGLARNTGELFF. The CDR3 DNA reads TGTGCCAGCAGCCATGGACTAGCCCGGAACACCGGGGAGCTGTTTTTT.

This clonotype was seen ten or more times. V usage is TRBV27 and J usage is TRBJ2-7; D not certain. Germline CDR1 and CDR2: MNHEY and SMNVEV (reference sequence). The CDR3 totals 14 residues. Trimming removed 6 bases from V and 7 bases from J, with 19 bases in between. CDR3 in DNA: TGTGCCAGCAGGGTAGAATGGAGTTTCCATGAGCAGTACTTC. It specifies CASRVEWSFHEQYF.

This clonotype was seen repeatedly, ten times or more. This chain links TRBV7-2 with TRBJ1-2; 9 nucleotides align to TRBD1. Germline loops: CDR1 SGHTA, CDR2 FQGNSA. V lost 5 bases, J lost 3 bases, and 10 bases stayed unmatched. The CDR3 consists of 16 residues. CDR3 in DNA: TGTGCCAGCAGCGAGACCCTAGGACAGGGGTACTATGGCTACACCTTC. Protein: CASSETLGQGYYGYTF.

This clonotype was counted many times. This chain uses TRBV6-1 with TRBJ2-7, with D maybe TRBD1 (6 bases). Trimming shortened V by 4 bases and J by 3 bases, and 10 bases separated the two germline ends. This CDR3 is built from 13 residues. The germline CDR1 and CDR2 sequences are MNHNS and SASEGT. The CDR3 spells CASSATGYYEQYF. The DNA of the CDR3 is TGTGCCAGCAGTGCGACAGGTTACTACGAGCAGTACTTC.

Ten or more counts support this clonotype. V usage is TRBV7-2 and J usage is TRBJ2-7; the match to TRBD2 covers 8 bases. The CDR3 is 16 residues long. Germline V gene lookup returns CDR1 SGHTA and CDR2 FQGNSA. Unmatched junction bases numbered 6, after V lost 0 bases and J lost 2 bases. CDR3 sequence: CASSLAQSGGAYEQYF. The CDR3, as DNA: TGTGCCAGCAGCTTAGCGCAATCGGGAGGGGCCTACGAGCAGTACTTC.

This clonotype was observed a handful of times. A read error is possible here, since a much larger clone lies one base away. This chain connects TRBV6-4 to TRBJ2-1; D is ambiguous. The V end was cut by 3 bases, the J end by 4 bases, with 4 bases between. Per germline, CDR1 MRHNA and CDR2 SNTAGT. The CDR3 covers 12 residues. In DNA, the CDR3 is TGTGCCAGCAGTGAAGAATACAATGAGCAGTTCTTC. Residues: CASSEEYNEQFF.

This clonotype was observed many times. This chain connects TRBV11-2 to TRBJ2-5; D gene uncertain. The CDR3 length is 14 residues. Trimming stripped 4 bases from V and 5 bases from J, with 14 bases between. Per germline, CDR1 SGHAT and CDR2 FQNNGV. The CDR3 sequence is CASSYGRIRETQYF. The CDR3 region has the DNA TGTGCCAGCAGCTATGGCAGGATTAGGGAGACCCAGTACTTC.

The rearrangement links TRBV7-6 to TRBJ1-6; 11 bases line up with TRBD1. Germline V gene data show CDR1 as SGHVS and CDR2 as FNYEAQ. V was pared by 4 bases and J by 8 bases, with 7 bases of the junction left unmatched. There are 16 residues in the CDR3. The DNA for the CDR3 is TGTGCCAGCAGCTCCGGACAGGGGGCATTGGATTCACCCCTCCACTTT. Residues: CASSSGQGALDSPLHF. The full variable domain, in which reference TRBV7-6 and TRBJ1-6 provide the parts outside the CDR3, is GAGVSQSPRYKVTKRGQDVALRCDPISGHVSLYWYRQALGQGPEFLTYFNYEAQQDKSGLPNDRFSAERPEGSISTLTIQRTEQRDSAMYRCASSSGQGALDSPLHFGNGTRLTVT.

This clonotype was picked up many times. The chain carries TRBV7-2 and TRBJ2-1; no definite D call. CDR3 length: 13 amino acids. The germline V gene has CDR1 SGHTA and CDR2 FQGNSA. V lost 2 bases and J lost 10, with 12 bases in between. CDR3 sequence (DNA): TGTGCCAGCAGCTTAATCTCAAGGCCAGAGCAGTTCTTC. The encoded protein is CASSLISRPEQFF.

The sample holds many counts of this clonotype. The chain joins TRBV4-2 to TRBJ2-7, with a tentative D call TRBD2 (6 bases). V was pared by 0 bases and J by 5 bases, with 11 bases between. Per the germline V gene, CDR1 is LGHNA and CDR2 is YNFKEQ. The CDR3 sequence is 14 residues long. CDR3 coding DNA: TGTGCCAGCAGCCAAGAGAGGGGAGGCGACGAGCAGTACTTC. This sequence encodes CASSQERGGDEQYF.

This clonotype has a handful of counts. The chain employs TRBV12-5 and TRBJ2-5, with 13 bases lining up with TRBD2. The CDR3 runs 17 residues. With V trimmed by 2 bases and J by 5 bases, 8 bases remained unmatched. Germline CDR1 reads LGHNT; CDR2 reads FRNRAP. The CDR3 DNA is TGTGCTAGTGGTTTGTCACGGACTAGCGGGAGCATGGAGACCCAGTACTTC. It translates to CASGLSRTSGSMETQYF.

This clonotype was picked up many times. This chain links TRBV4-3 with TRBJ2-1; the D is unclear. The V end was cut by 0 bases, the J end by 3 bases, with 3 bases between. This CDR3 spans 13 amino acids. The germline V gene encodes CDR1 LGHNA and CDR2 YSLEER. The CDR3 here is CASSQEGYNEQFF. CDR3 sequence (DNA): TGCGCCAGCAGCCAAGAGGGCTACAATGAGCAGTTCTTC.

This clonotype was seen ten or more times. The chain couples TRBV19 to TRBJ2-5; D uncertain. The germline V and J ends were trimmed by 5 bases and 5 bases, with 12 bases remaining between them. Germline V CDR1 and CDR2: LNHDA, SQIVND (reference sequence). The CDR3 consists of 13 residues. The CDR3 region has the DNA TGTGCCAGTAGTGGTGTTTACCGGGAGACCCAGTACTTC. It codes for CASSGVYRETQYF.

This clonotype was found many times. V is TRBV7-9 and J is TRBJ1-6, with D perhaps TRBD1 (5 bases). V was pared by 0 bases and J by 11 bases, with 11 bases between. Germline V gene sequence: CDR1 SEHNR, CDR2 FQNEAQ (reference sequence). CDR3 size: 14 residues. The CDR3 DNA follows: TGTGCCAGCAGCTTAGCGGTTATGGGGGCACCCCTCCACTTT. This encodes CASSLAVMGAPLHF. Complete variable domain (other parts from reference TRBV7-9 and TRBJ1-6): DTGVSQNPRHKITKRGQNVTFRCDPISEHNRLYWYRQTLGQGPEFLTYFQNEAQLEKSRLLSDRFSAERPKGSFSTLEIQRTEQGDSAMYLCASSLAVMGAPLHFGNGTRLTVT.

The table lists this clonotype with many counts. This rearrangement joins TRBV24-1 to TRBJ2-2; D gene uncertain. Trimming removed 8 bases from V and 0 bases from J, with 6 bases in between. This CDR3 has 13 residues. Germline V CDR1 and CDR2: KGHDR, SFDVKD. The CDR3 nucleotides read TGTGCCACCAACGGGCCGAACACCGGGGAGCTGTTTTTT. It translates to CATNGPNTGELFF.

The chain joins TRBV30 to TRBJ2-2; 7 bases are shared with TRBD1. V lost 4 bases and J lost 6; bases outside the gene matches: 14. The germline CDR1 and CDR2 sequences are GTSNPN and SVGIG (reference sequence). The CDR3 consists of 16 residues. CDR3 sequence: CAWTRQGSGQAGELFF. CDR3 DNA: TGTGCCTGGACCCGACAGGGCTCGGGGCAGGCCGGGGAGCTGTTTTTT.

This clonotype showed up many times. The genes are TRBV5-6 and TRBJ1-1; TRBD1 matches 7 bases. The V gene end was trimmed by 5 bases and the J gene end by 11 bases; junction bases not matched to a gene: 9. Germline V CDR1 and CDR2: SGHDT, YYEEEE. This CDR3 region has 12 residues. This CDR3 is CASSPGTAGAFF. The CDR3 DNA reads as TGTGCCAGCAGTCCCGGGACAGCGGGGGCTTTCTTT.

This clonotype was seen ten or more times. The rearrangement joins TRBV6-1 to TRBJ1-2, with 9 bases fitting TRBD1. The CDR3 length is 15 residues. The V gene's germline CDR1 is MNHNS and CDR2 SASEGT. V gave up 3 bases and J gave up 7 bases; unmatched junction bases: 9. The CDR3 sequence: CASSDPGQGLGGYTF. CDR3 nucleotides: TGTGCCAGCAGTGATCCGGGACAGGGACTTGGTGGCTACACCTTC.

This clonotype was counted between two and nine times. This chain connects TRBV6-1 to TRBJ2-5, with D possibly TRBD1 on 5 matching bases. The germline V gene has CDR1 MNHNS and CDR2 SASEGT. CDR3 size: 12 residues. Trimming took 5 bases from V and 6 from J, leaving 10 bases between them. The CDR3 DNA is TGTGCCAGCAGTTTGGGGCGGAAGACCCAGTACTTC. It encodes CASSLGRKTQYF.

In this sample, this clonotype turned up many times. The chain has TRBV28 and TRBJ1-2; no definite D call. There are 12 residues in the CDR3. Deletions cut 7 bases from V and 7 bases from J, with 13 bases between. Germline-derived CDR1 and CDR2 are MDHEN and SYDVKM. In DNA, the CDR3 is TGTGCCAGCATGGATATGAGGGCTGGCTACACCTTC. Encoded protein: CASMDMRAGYTF.

V usage is TRBV11-2 and J usage is TRBJ2-2; 14 positions agree with TRBD2. Germline V lookup: CDR1 SGHAT, CDR2 FQNNGV. V dropped 5 bases and J dropped 2; count of bases not matched to a gene: 7. The length of the CDR3 is 18 residues. CDR3 sequence (DNA): TGTGCCAGCAGCCCAGGACTAGCGGGGGGAGCAAACACCGGGGAGCTGTTTTTT. Residues: CASSPGLAGGANTGELFF.